One T cell receptor beta chain is described in this entry. Original data processing: How many nucleated cells were present was estimated from reference gene primer amplification. The data were produced by immunoSEQ multiplex PCR, yet TCRdb's version contains in-frame clones alone and is incomplete. V, J and clone size are those of that table, while D and trimming were read from the DNA. Here the sample spans about 150,000 clones, around 86% being singletons. The data are from a study of blood T cell repertoires in COVID-19. Study in general: Samples of COVID-19 (acute and convalescent) were obtained from the United States, Italy and Spain. Sources were T cells, B-cell-depleted T cells, or PBMCs; the material itself was cDNA or gDNA.

The CDR3 extends over 12 amino acids. From germline, CDR1 is DFQATT and CDR2 SNEGSKA (reference sequence). Trimming pared 3 bases from V and 1 base from J, leaving 6 bases between. Sequencing was carried out using peripheral blood. The receptor comes from a man in his sixties or seventies who had recovered from COVID-19. The chain is built from TRBV20-1 and TRBJ1-1, with D unresolved. The CDR3 region has the DNA TGCAGTGCTAGTACTGCGAACACTGAAGCTTTCTTT. It is translated as CSASTANTEAFF.